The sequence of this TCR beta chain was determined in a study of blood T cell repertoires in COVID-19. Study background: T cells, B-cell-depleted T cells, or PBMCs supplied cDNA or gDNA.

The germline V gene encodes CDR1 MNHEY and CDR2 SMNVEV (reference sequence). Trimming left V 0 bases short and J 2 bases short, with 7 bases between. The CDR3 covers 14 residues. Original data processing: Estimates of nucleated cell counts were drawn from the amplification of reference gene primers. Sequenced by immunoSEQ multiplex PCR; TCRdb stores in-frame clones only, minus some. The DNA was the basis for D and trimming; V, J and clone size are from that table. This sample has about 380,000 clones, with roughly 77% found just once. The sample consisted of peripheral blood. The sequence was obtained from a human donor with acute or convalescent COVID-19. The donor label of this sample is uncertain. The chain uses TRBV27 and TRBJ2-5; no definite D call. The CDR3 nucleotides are TGTGCCAGCAGTTTATCGGGCTATCAAGAGACCCAGTACTTC. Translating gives CASSLSGYQETQYF.